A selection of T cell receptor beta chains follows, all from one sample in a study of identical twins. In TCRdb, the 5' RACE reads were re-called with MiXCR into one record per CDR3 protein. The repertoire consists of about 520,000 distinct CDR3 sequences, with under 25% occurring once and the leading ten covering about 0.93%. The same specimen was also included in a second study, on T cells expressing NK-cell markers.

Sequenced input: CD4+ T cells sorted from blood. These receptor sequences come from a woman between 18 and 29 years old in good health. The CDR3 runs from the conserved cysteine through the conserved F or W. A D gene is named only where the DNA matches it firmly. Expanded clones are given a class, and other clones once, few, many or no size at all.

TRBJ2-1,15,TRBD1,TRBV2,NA,CASEGRDRGVNEQFF,TGTGCCAGCGAAGGCCGGGACAGGGGAGTCAATGAGCAGTTCTTC
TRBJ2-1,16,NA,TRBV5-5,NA,CASSSTRSGPYNEQFF,TGCGCCAGCAGCTCTACCCGTAGCGGCCCCTACAATGAGCAGTTCTTC
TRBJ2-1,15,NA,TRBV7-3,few,CASSRVADVWNEQFF,TGTGCCAGCAGCAGAGTGGCGGATGTCTGGAATGAGCAGTTCTTC
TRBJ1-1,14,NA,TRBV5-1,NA,CASKSGQGHTEAFF,TGCGCCAGCAAGTCCGGCCAGGGGCACACTGAAGCTTTCTTT
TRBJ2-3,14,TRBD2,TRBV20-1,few,CSALTSGSTDTQYF,TGCAGTGCTTTGACTAGCGGGAGCACAGATACGCAGTATTTT
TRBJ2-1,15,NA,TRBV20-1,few,CSAISGDDGSGEQFF,TGCAGTGCTATATCTGGGGATGACGGCAGTGGTGAGCAGTTCTTC
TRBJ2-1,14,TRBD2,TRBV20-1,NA,CSARASGAFNEQFF,TGCAGTGCTAGAGCTAGCGGGGCATTCAATGAGCAGTTCTTC
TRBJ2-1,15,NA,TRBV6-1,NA,CASAGVGLNNNEQFF,TGTGCCAGCGCTGGGGTTGGACTAAACAACAATGAGCAGTTCTTC
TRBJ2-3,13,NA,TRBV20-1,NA,CSARSLDADTQYF,TGCAGTGCTAGGAGCTTGGACGCAGATACGCAGTATTTT
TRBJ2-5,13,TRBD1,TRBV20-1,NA,CSAPGTAQETQYF,TGCAGTGCCCCAGGGACAGCTCAAGAGACCCAGTACTTC
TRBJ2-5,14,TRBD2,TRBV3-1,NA,CASSQGTRQETQYF,TGTGCCAGCAGCCAAGGGACTAGGCAAGAGACCCAGTACTTC
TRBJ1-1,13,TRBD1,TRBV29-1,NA,CSVLGQGNTEAFF,TGCAGCGTCTTGGGACAGGGGAACACTGAAGCTTTCTTT
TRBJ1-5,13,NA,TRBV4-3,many,CASSQENGQPQHF,TGCGCCAGCAGCCAAGAGAACGGTCAGCCCCAGCATTTT
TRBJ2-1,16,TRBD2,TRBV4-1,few,CASSQPRTSGSNEQFF,TGCGCCAGCAGCCAACCACGGACTAGCGGGAGTAATGAGCAGTTCTTC
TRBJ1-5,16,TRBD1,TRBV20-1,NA,CSARPLDRGGNQPQHF,TGCAGTGCTAGACCGTTAGACAGGGGAGGGAATCAGCCCCAGCATTTT
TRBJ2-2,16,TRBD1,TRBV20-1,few,CSARSVIQGAGGELFF,TGCAGTGCTAGATCCGTCATACAGGGGGCAGGGGGGGAGCTGTTTTTT
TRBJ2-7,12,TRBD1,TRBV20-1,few,CSASTGGYEQYF,TGCAGTGCTTCTACAGGGGGCTACGAGCAGTACTTC
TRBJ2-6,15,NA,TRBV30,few,CAWTRSFPGANVLTF,TGTGCCTGGACTAGATCGTTTCCTGGGGCCAACGTCCTGACTTTC
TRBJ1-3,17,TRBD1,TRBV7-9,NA,CASSLGGTGSSGNTIYF,TGTGCCAGCAGCTTAGGGGGGACAGGGTCCTCTGGAAACACCATATATTTT
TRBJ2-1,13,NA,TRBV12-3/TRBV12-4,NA,CASTRRAIGEQFF,TGTGCCAGCACTCGCAGGGCAATCGGTGAGCAGTTCTTC
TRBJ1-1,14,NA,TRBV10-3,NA,CAIRAWGSNTEAFF,TGTGCCATCAGAGCGTGGGGGTCGAACACTGAAGCTTTCTTT
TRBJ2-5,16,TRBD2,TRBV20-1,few,CSARDLSGTFGETQYF,TGCAGTGCTAGAGATCTGAGCGGGACCTTCGGGGAGACCCAGTACTTC
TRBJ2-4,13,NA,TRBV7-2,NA,CASSLVAWDIQYF,TGTGCCAGCAGCTTAGTGGCGTGGGACATTCAGTACTTC
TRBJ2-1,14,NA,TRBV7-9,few,CASKIQSSYNEQFF,TGTGCCAGCAAAATCCAGAGCTCCTACAATGAGCAGTTCTTC
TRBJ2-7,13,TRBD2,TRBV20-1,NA,CSASELAVPGQYF,TGCAGTGCTAGTGAACTAGCGGTCCCCGGGCAGTACTTC
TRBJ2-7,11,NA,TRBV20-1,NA,CSASTTYEQYF,TGCAGTGCTAGCACTACCTACGAGCAGTACTTC
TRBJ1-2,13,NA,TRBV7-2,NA,CASSLGNSYGYTF,TGTGCCAGCAGCTTAGGCAACAGCTATGGCTACACCTTC
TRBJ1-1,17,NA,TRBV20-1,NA,CSALDRNPFLMNTEAFF,TGCAGTGCTTTGGACAGAAACCCATTCTTGATGAACACTGAAGCTTTCTTT
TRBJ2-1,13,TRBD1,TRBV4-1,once,CASSHPQGDEQFF,TGCGCCAGCAGCCACCCACAGGGGGATGAGCAGTTCTTC
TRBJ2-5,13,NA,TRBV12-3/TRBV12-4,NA,CASCRTFKETQYF,TGTGCCAGCTGCCGAACATTCAAAGAGACCCAGTACTTC
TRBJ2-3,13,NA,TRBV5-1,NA,CASSWTPDGTQYF,TGCGCCAGCAGCTGGACTCCCGACGGTACGCAGTATTTT
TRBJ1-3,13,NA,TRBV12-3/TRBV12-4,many,CASRGYSGNTIYF,TGTGCCAGCAGAGGATACTCTGGAAACACCATATATTTT
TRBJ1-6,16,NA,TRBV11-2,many,CASSSARGLENSPLHF,TGTGCCAGCAGTTCCGCCCGAGGGCTGGAGAATTCACCCCTCCACTTT
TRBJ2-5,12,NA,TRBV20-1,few,CSASGSRETQYF,TGCAGTGCTAGCGGGAGCAGGGAGACCCAGTACTTC
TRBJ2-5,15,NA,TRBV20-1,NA,CSARPRGGFGGTQYF,TGCAGTGCTAGACCCAGGGGGGGCTTTGGGGGGACCCAGTACTTC
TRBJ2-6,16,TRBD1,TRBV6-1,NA,CASSKTGLDGANVLTF,TGTGCCAGCAGTAAGACAGGGCTGGACGGGGCCAACGTCCTGACTTTC
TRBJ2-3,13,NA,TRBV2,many,CASRANTGLAQYF,TGTGCCAGCCGGGCAAATACCGGCCTGGCGCAGTATTTT
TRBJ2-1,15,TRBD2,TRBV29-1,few,CSVIRTSWVYNEQFF,TGCAGCGTTATTCGGACTAGCTGGGTCTACAATGAGCAGTTCTTC
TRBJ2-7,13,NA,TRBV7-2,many,CASSSVEAYEQYF,TGTGCCAGCAGTTCAGTTGAGGCCTACGAGCAGTACTTC
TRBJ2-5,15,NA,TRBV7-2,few,CASSLPTNVQETQYF,TGTGCCAGCAGCTTACCGACAAACGTTCAAGAGACCCAGTACTTC
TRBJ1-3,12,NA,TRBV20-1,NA,CSAHGAGNTIYF,TGCAGTGCTCATGGTGCTGGAAACACCATATATTTT
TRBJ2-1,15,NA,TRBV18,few,CASSDIGPGSNEQFF,TGTGCCAGCTCCGACATTGGCCCGGGATCCAATGAGCAGTTCTTC
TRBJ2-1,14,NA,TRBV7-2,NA,CASSFSVNAKEQFF,TGTGCCAGCAGCTTTTCTGTGAACGCAAAGGAGCAGTTCTTC
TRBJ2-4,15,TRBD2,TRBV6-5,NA,CASSYRAGVINIQYF,TGTGCCAGCAGTTATAGAGCGGGGGTAATCAACATTCAGTACTTC
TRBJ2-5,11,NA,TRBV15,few,CATSGVETQYF,TGTGCCACATCGGGGGTTGAGACCCAGTACTTC
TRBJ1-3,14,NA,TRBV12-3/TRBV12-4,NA,CASSFKLSGNTIYF,TGTGCCAGCAGTTTCAAGCTCTCTGGAAACACCATATATTTT
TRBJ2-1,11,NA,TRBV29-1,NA,CSALTENEQFF,TGCAGCGCCCTCACAGAAAATGAGCAGTTCTTC
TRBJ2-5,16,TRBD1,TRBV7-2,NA,CASSRTGTGLRETQYF,TGTGCCAGCAGCCGGACCGGGACAGGGCTGAGGGAGACCCAGTACTTC
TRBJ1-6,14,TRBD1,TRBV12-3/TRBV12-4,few,CASSPGQGSSPLHF,TGTGCCAGCAGTCCCGGACAGGGGAGTTCACCCCTCCACTTT